A few counts support the clone carrying this T cell receptor (beta chain). Its matching antigen is unknown. Methods used by the authors: Filtering differed for immunoSEQ, which gave only junction sequences without quality scores. Profiled with immunoSEQ multiplex PCR; TCRdb holds only in-frame clones, not every one. V, J and clone size derive from that table, while D and trimming were established from the DNA sequence. The data contain about 380,000 clones, 90% to 98% of them singletons. V shed 6 bases and J 1 base; nucleotides not matched to a gene: 4. The CDR3 covers 13 residues. Germline V gene sequence: CDR1 GTSNPN, CDR2 SVGIG (reference sequence). These data are taken from a study of shared clonotypes between healthy human individuals. Study results and caveats: Around 5.3% of naive CD4 clonotypes were shared across four donors.

CD8 memory cells included CD45RO+ cells plus CCR7-negative CD45RA+ TemRA cells. This chain connects TRBV30 to TRBJ2-3, with TRBD2 matching over 7 bases. This clonotype was obtained from a young man in good health. The sequenced material came from memory CD8+ T cells sorted from blood. Subset described: CD45RO+ cells pooled with CCR7-negative TemRA cells. CDR3 nucleotide sequence: TGTGCCTGTTCCGCGGGGGGCACAGATACGCAGTATTTT. Its protein is CACSAGGTDTQYF. Full variable domain (outside the CDR3, taken from reference TRBV30 and TRBJ2-3): SQTIHQWPATLVQPVGSPLSLECTVEGTSNPNLYWYRQAAGRGLQLLFYSVGIGQISSEVPQNLSASRPQDRQFILSSKKLLLSDSGFYLCACSAGGTDTQYFGPGTRLTVL.